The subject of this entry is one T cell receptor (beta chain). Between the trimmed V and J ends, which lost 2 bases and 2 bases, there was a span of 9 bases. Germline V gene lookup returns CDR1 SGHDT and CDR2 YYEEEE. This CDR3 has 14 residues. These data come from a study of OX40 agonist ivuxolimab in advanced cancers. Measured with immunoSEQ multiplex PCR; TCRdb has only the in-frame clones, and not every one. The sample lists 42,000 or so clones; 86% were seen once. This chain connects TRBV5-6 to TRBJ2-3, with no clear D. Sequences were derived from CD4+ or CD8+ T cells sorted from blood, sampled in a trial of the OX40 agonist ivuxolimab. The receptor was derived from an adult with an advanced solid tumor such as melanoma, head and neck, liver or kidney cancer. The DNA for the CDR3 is TGTGCCAGCAGCTTTACCCAGCACACAGATACGCAGTATTTT. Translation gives CASSFTQHTDTQYF.